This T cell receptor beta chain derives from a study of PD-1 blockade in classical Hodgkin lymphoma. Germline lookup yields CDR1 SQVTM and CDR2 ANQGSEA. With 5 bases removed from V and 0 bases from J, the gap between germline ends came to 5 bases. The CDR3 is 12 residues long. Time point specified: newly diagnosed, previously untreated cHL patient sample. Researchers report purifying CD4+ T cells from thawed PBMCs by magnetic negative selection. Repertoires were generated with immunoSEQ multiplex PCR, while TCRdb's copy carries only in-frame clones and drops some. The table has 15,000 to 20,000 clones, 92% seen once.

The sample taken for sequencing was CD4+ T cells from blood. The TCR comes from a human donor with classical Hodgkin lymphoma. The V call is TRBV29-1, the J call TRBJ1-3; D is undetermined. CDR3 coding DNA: TGCAGCGTTCGTCTCTCTGGAAACACCATATATTTT. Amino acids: CSVRLSGNTIYF.